This T cell receptor (beta chain) was sequenced in a study of Graves' ophthalmopathy and Graves' hyperthyroidism. The overall study: Prior to any treatment, peripheral blood was collected at the time of initial diagnosis. Study-level points and caveats: The model flagged ophthalmopathy progression at more than 70% sensitivity and around 77% specificity.

Scientists amplified the TCR beta CDR3 regions from RNA transcripts. Investigators did first-round RT-PCR with HTBI primers, then second-round multiplex PCR. TCRdb recomputed calls from the multiplex PCR reads with MiXCR, one row per CDR3 protein. This sample yields roughly 400,000 distinct CDR3 sequences, of which around 17% are seen a single time; around 1.4% belongs to the top ten. Patients were left out if they had other autoimmune diseases, uncontrolled infections, pregnancy or lactation. Diagnosis was based on clinical symptoms, serum thyroxine, TRAb, thyroid ultrasound and orbital computed tomography. This CDR3 contains 15 residues. Germline loops: CDR1 ENHRY, CDR2 SYGVKD. Trimming at V came to 6 bases and at J to 5 bases, leaving 10 bases not matched to a gene. This clonotype was counted a few times. What it binds is not known.

The receptor's source is a woman in her late teens or twenties with Graves' ophthalmopathy. The chain couples TRBV10-3 to TRBJ2-5; 9 bases map to TRBD2. The sequencing sample was made of peripheral blood. The CDR3, as DNA: TGTGCCATCAGGGGAAGACTAGCGGACGAGGAGACCCAGTACTTC. Amino acid sequence: CAIRGRLADEETQYF.